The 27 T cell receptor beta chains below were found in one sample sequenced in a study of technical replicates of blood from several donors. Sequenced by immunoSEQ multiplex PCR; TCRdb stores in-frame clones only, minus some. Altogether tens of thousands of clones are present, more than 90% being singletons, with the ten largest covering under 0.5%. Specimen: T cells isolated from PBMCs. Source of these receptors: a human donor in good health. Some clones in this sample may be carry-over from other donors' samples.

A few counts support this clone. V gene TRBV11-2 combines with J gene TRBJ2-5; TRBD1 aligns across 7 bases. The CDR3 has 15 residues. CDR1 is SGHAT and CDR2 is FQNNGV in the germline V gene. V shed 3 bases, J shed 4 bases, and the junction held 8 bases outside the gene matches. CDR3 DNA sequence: TGTGCCAGCAGCTTGGGGGACAGATACCCAGAGACCCAGTACTTC. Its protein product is CASSLGDRYPETQYF. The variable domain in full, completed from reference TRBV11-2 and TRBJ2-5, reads EAGVAQSPRYKIIEKRQSVAFWCNPISGHATLYWYQQILGQGPKLLIQFQNNGVVDDSQLPKDRFSAERLKGVDSTLKIQPAKLEDSAVYLCASSLGDRYPETQYFGPGTRLLVL.

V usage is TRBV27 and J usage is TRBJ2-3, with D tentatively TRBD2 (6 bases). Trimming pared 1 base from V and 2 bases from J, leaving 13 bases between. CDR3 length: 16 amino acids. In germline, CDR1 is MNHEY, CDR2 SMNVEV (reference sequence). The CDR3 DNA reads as TGTGCCAGCAGTTTATTGGCGGGGAAACCCACAGATACGCAGTATTTT. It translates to CASSLLAGKPTDTQYF.

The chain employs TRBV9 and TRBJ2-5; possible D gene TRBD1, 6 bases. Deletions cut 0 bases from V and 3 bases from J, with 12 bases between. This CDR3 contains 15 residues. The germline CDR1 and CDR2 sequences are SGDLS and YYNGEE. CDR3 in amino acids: CASSVAGTPKETQYF. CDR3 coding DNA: TGTGCCAGCAGCGTAGCCGGGACACCTAAAGAGACCCAGTACTTC.

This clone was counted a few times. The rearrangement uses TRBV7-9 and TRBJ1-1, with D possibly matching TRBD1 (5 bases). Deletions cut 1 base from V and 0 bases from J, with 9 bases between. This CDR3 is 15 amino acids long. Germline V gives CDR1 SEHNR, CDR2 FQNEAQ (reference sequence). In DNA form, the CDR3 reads TGTGCCAGCAGCTTAGGGCAGGGATTGAACACTGAAGCTTTCTTT. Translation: CASSLGQGLNTEAFF.

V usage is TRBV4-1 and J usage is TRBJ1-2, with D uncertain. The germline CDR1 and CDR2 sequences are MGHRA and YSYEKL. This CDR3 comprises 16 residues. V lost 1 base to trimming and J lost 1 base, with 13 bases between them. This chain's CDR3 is CASSQGLELLNYGYTF. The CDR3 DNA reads TGCGCCAGCAGCCAAGGTTTGGAGCTTCTTAACTATGGCTACACCTTC.

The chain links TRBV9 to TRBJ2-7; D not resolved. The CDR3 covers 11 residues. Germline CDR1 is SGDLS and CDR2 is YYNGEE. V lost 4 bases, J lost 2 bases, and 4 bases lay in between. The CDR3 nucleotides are TGTGCCAGCAGCTCAGCCTACGAGCAGTACTTC. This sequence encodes CASSSAYEQYF.

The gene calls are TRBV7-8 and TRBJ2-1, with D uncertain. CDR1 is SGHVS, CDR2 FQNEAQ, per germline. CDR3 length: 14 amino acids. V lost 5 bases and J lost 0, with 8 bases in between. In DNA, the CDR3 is TGTGCCAGCAGCCGCCTGAGCTCCTACAATGAGCAGTTCTTC. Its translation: CASSRLSSYNEQFF.

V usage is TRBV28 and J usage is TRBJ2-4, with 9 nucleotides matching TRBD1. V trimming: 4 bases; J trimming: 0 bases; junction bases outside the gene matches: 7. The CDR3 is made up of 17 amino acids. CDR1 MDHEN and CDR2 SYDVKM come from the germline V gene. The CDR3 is CASSSWTGELAKNIQYF. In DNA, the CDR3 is TGTGCCAGCAGTTCCTGGACAGGGGAGCTAGCCAAAAACATTCAGTACTTC. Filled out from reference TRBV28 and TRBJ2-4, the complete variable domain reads DVKVTQSSRYLVKRTGEKVFLECVQDMDHENMFWYRQDPGLGLRLIYFSYDVKMKEKGDIPEGYSVSREKKERFSLILESASTNQTSMYLCASSSWTGELAKNIQYFGAGTRLSVL.

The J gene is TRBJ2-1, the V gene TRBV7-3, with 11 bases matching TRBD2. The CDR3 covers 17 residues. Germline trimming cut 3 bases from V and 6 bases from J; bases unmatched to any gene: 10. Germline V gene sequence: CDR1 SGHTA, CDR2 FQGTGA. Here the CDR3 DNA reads TGTGCCAGCAGCTTGATGGGACTAGCGGAGGAAGCCAATGAGCAGTTCTTC. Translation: CASSLMGLAEEANEQFF. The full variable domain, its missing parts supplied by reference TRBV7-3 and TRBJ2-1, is GAGVSQTPSNKVTEKGKYVELRCDPISGHTALYWYRQSLGQGPEFLIYFQGTGAADDSGLPNDRFFAVRPEGSVSTLKIQRTERGDSAVYLCASSLMGLAEEANEQFFGPGTRLTVL.

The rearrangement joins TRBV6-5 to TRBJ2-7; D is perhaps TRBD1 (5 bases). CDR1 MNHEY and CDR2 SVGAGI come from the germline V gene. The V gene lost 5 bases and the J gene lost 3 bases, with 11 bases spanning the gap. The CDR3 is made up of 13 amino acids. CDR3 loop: CASSLRVGYEQYF. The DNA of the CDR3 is TGTGCCAGCAGTCTCAGGGTAGGCTACGAGCAGTACTTC.

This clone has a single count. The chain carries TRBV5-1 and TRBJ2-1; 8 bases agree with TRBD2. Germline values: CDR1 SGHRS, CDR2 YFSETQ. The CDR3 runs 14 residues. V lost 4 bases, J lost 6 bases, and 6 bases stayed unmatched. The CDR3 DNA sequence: TGCGCCAGCAGCCTCAGCGGGAGAGGCAATGAGCAGTTCTTC. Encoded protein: CASSLSGRGNEQFF.

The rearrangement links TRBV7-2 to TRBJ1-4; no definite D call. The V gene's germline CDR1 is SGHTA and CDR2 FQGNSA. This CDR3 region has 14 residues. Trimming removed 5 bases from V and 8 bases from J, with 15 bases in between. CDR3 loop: CASSLYKRAEKLFF. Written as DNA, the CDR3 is TGTGCCAGCAGCCTATATAAGAGGGCAGAAAAACTGTTTTTT. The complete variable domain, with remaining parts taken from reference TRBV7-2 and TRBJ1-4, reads GAGVSQSPSNKVTEKGKDVELRCDPISGHTALYWYRQSLGQGLEFLIYFQGNSAPDKSGLPSDRFSAERTGGSVSTLTIQRTQQEDSAVYLCASSLYKRAEKLFFGSGTQLSVL.

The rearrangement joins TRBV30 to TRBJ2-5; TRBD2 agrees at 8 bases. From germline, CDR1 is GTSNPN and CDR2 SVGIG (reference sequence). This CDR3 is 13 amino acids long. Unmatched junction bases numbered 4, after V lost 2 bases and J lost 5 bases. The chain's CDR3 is CAWSNSGMETQYF. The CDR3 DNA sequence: TGTGCCTGGAGTAATAGCGGGATGGAGACCCAGTACTTC.

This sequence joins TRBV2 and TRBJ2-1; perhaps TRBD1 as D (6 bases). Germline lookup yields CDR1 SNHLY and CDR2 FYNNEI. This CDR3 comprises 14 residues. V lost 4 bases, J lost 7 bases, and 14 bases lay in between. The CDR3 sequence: CASSVRRGENEQFF. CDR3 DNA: TGTGCCAGCAGTGTGCGCAGGGGTGAGAATGAGCAGTTCTTC. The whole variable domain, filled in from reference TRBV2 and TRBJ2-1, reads EPEVTQTPSHQVTQMGQEVILRCVPISNHLYFYWYRQILGQKVEFLVSFYNNEISEKSEIFDDQFSVERPDGSNFTLKIRSTKLEDSAMYFCASSVRRGENEQFFGPGTRLTVL.

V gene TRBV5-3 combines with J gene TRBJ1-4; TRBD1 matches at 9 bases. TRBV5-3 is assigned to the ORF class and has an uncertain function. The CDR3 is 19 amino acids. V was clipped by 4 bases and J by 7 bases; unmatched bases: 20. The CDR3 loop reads CARSRGVRDRENYCEKLFF. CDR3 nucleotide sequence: TGTGCCAGAAGCCGGGGGGTGCGGGACAGGGAAAATTACTGTGAAAAACTGTTTTTT.

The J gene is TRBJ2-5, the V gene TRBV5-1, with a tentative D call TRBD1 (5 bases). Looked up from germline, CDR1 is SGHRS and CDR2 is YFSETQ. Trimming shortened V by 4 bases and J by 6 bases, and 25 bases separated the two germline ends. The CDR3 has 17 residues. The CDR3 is CASSRNADSDLGKTQYF. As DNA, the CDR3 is TGCGCCAGCAGCCGAAACGCCGACAGCGACCTGGGAAAGACCCAGTACTTC.

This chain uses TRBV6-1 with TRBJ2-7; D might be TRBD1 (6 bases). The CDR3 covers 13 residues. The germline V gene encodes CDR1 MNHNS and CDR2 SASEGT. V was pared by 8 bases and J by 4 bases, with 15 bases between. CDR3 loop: CASFSTGIYEQYF. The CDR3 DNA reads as TGTGCCAGCTTCTCGACAGGTATATACGAGCAGTACTTC.

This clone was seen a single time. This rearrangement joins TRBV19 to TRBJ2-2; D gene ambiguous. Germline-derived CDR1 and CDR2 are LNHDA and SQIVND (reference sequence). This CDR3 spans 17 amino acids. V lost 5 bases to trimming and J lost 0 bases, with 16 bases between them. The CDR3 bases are TGTGCCAGTAGTGTATCCTTATCGCGAGCGAACACCGGGGAGCTGTTTTTT. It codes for CASSVSLSRANTGELFF.

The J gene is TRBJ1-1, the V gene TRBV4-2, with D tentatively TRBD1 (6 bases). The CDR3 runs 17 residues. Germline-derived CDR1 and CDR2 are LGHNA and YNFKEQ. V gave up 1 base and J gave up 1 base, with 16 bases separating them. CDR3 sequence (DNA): TGTGCCAGCAGCCAAGTCGGGACATCCAAAGGGAACACTGAAGCTTTCTTT. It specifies CASSQVGTSKGNTEAFF.

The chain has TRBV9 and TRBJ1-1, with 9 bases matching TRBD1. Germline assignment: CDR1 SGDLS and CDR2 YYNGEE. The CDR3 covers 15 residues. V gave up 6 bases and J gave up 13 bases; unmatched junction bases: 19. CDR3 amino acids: CASTLAAGQGSQFFF. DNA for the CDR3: TGTGCCAGCACCCTTGCGGCGGGACAGGGTTCACAATTTTTCTTT.

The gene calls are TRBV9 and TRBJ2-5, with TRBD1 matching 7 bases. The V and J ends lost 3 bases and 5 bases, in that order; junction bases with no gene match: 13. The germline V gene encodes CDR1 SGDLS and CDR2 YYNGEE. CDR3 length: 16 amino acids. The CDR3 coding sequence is TGTGCCAGCAGCGCCGAGATAGGGGGCTTGGCGGAGACCCAGTACTTC. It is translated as CASSAEIGGLAETQYF. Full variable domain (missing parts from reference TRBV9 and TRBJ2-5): DSGVTQTPKHLITATGQRVTLRCSPRSGDLSVYWYQQSLDQGLQFLIQYYNGEERAKGNILERFSAQQFPDLHSELNLSSLELGDSALYFCASSAEIGGLAETQYFGPGTRLLVL.

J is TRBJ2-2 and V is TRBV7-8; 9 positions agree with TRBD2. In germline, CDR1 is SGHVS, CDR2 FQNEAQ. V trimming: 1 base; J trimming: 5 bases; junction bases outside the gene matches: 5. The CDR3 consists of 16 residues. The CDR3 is CASSLVYSGGTGELFF. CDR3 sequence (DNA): TGTGCCAGCAGCTTAGTGTACAGCGGGGGGACCGGGGAGCTGTTTTTT.

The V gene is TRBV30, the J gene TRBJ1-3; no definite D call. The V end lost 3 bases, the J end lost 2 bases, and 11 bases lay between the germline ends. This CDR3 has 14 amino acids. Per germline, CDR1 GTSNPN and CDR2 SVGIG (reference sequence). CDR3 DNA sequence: TGTGCCTGGAGGAATACAGACACTGGAAACACCATATATTTT. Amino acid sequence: CAWRNTDTGNTIYF.

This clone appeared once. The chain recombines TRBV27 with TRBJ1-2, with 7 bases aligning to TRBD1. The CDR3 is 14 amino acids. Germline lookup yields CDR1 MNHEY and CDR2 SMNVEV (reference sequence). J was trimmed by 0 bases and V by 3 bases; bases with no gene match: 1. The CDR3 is CASSFGTANYGYTF. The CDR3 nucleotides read TGTGCCAGCAGTTTCGGGACAGCTAACTATGGCTACACCTTC.

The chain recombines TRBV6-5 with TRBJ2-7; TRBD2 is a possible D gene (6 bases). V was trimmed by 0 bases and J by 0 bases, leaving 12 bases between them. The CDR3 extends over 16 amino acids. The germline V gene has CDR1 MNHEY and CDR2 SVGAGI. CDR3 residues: CASSYSTRWSSYEQYF. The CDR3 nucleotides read TGTGCCAGCAGTTACTCGACTAGGTGGAGCTCCTACGAGCAGTACTTC.

CDR3 in amino acids: CASSLRGDYTEAFF. The DNA for the CDR3 is TGTGCCAGCAGCTTAAGAGGGGACTACACTGAAGCTTTCTTT. The rearrangement uses TRBV7-3 and TRBJ1-1; D possibly corresponds to TRBD1 (5 bases). The CDR3 extends over 14 amino acids. V shed 1 base and J shed 3 bases, with 9 bases lying between them. CDR1 and CDR2 from the germline V gene are SGHTA and FQGTGA.

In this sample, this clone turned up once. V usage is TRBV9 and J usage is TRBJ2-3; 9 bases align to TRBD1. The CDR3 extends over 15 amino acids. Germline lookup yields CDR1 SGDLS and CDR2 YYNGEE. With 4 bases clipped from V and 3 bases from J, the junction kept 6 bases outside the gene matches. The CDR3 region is CASSRRDRATDTQYF. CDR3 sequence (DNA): TGTGCCAGCAGCCGCCGGGACAGGGCAACAGATACGCAGTATTTT.